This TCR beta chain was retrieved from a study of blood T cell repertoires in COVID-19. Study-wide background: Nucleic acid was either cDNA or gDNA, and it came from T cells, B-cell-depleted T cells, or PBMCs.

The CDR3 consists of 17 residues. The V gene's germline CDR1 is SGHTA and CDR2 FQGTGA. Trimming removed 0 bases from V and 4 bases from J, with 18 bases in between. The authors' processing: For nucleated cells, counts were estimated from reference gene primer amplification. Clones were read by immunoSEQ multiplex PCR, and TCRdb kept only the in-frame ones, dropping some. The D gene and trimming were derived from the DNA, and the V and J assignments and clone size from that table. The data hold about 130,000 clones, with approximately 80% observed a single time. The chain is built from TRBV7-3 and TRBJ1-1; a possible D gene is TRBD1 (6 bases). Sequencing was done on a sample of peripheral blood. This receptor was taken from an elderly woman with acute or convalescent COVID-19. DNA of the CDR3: TGTGCCAGCAGCTTAACCCATTCAGGGGTATTGGGCACTGAAGCTTTCTTT. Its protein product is CASSLTHSGVLGTEAFF. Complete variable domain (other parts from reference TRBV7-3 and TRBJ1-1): GAGVSQTPSNKVTEKGKYVELRCDPISGHTALYWYRQSLGQGPEFLIYFQGTGAADDSGLPNDRFFAVRPEGSVSTLKIQRTERGDSAVYLCASSLTHSGVLGTEAFFGQGTRLTVV.